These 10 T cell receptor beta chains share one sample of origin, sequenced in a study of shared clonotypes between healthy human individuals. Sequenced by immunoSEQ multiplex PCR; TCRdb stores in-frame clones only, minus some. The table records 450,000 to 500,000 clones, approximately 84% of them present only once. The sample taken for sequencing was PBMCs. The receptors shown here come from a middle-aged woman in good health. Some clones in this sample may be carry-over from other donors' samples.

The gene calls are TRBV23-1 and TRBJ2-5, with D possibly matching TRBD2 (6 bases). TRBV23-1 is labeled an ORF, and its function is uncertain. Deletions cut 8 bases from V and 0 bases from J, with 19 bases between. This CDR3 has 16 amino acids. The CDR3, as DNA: TGCGCCAGCCCCCCGGATTGGCGGGACTACCAAGAGACCCAGTACTTC. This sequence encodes CASPPDWRDYQETQYF.

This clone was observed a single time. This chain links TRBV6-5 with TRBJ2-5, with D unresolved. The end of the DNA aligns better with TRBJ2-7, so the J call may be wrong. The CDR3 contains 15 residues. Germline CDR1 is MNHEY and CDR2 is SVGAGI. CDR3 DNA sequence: TGTGCCAGCAGCCTTAGCTCTTTGGGATCCTACGAGCAGTACTTC. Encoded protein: CASSLSSLGSYEQYF.

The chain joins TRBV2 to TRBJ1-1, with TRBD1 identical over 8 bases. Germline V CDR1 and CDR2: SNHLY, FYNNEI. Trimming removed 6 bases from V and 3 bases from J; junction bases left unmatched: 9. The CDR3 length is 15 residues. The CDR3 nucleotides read TGTGCCAGCAGGGCGTACAGGGGGAAGGACACTGAAGCTTTCTTT. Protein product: CASRAYRGKDTEAFF.

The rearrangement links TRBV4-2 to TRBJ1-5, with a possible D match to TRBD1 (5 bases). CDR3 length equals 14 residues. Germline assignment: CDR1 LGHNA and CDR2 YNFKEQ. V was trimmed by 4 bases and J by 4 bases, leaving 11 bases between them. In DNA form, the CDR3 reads TGTGCCAGCAGCCCTCGACAGTTTAATCAGCCCCAGCATTTT. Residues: CASSPRQFNQPQHF.

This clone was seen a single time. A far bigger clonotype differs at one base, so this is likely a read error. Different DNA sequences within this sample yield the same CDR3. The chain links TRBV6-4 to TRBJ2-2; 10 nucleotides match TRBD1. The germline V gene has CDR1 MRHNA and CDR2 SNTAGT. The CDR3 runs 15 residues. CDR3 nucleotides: TGTGCCAGCGGGGTCGGGACAGGGGACACCGGTGAGCTGTTTTTT. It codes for CASGVGTGDTGELFF.

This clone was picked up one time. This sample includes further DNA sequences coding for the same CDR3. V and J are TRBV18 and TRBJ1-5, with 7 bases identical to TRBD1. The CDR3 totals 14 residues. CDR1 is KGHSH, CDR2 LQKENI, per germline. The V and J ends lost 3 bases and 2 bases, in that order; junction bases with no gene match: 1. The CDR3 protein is CASSPGQGNQPQHF. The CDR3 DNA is TGTGCCAGCTCACCTGGACAGGGCAATCAGCCCCAGCATTTT. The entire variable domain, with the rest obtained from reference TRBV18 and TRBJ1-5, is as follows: NAGVMQNPRHLVRRRGQEARLRCSPMKGHSHVYWYRQLPEEGLKFMVYLQKENIIDESGMPKERFSAEFPKEGPSILRIQQVVRGDSAAYFCASSPGQGNQPQHFGDGTRLSIL.

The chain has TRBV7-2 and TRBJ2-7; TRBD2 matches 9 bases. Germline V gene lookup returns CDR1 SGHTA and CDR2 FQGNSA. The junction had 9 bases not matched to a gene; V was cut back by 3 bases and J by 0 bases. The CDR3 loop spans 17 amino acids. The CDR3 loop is CASSFIPLAGVSYEQYF. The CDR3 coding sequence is TGTGCCAGCAGCTTTATCCCACTAGCGGGCGTCTCCTACGAGCAGTACTTC.

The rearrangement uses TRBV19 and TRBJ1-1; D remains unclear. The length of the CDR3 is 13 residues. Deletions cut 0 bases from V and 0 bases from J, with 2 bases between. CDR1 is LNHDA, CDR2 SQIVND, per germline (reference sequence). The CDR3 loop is CASSIDMNTEAFF. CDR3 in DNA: TGTGCCAGTAGTATAGACATGAACACTGAAGCTTTCTTT.

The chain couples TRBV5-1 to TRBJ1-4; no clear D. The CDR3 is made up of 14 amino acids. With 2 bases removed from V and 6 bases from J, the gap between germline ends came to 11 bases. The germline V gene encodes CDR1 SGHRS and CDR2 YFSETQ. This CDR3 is CASSLRSTDEKLFF. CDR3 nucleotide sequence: TGCGCCAGCAGCTTACGGTCGACGGATGAAAAACTGTTTTTT.

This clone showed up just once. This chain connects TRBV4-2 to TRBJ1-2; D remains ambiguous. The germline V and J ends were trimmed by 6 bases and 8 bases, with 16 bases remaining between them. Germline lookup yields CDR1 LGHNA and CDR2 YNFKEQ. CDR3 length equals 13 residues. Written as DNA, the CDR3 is TGTGCCAGCAGACCTATGGGGTCCAGAGGCTACACCTTC. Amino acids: CASRPMGSRGYTF.